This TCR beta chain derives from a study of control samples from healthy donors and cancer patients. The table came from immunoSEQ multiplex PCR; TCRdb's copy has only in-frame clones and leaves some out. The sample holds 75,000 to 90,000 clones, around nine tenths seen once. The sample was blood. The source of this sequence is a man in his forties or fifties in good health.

CDR3 protein: CASSQPPDRGTTIGYTF. The DNA for the CDR3 is TGTGCCAGCAGTCAGCCCCCGGACAGGGGGACAACTATTGGCTACACCTTC. The chain links TRBV6-6 to TRBJ1-2; 10 bases fit TRBD1. The V gene end was trimmed by 5 bases and the J gene end by 7 bases; junction bases not matched to a gene: 16. The germline CDR1 and CDR2 sequences are MNHNY and SVGAGI (reference sequence). This CDR3 has 17 residues.